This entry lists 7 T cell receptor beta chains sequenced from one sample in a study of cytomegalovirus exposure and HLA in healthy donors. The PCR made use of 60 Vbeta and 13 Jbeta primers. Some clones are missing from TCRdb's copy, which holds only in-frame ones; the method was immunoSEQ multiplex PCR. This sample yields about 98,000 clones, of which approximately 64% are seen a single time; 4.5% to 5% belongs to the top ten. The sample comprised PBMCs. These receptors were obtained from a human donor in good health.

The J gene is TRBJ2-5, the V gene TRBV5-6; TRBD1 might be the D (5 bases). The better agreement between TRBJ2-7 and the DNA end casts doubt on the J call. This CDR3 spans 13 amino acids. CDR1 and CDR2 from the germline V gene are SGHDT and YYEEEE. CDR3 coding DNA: TGTGCCAGCAGCTTGGATAGGGGTCACGAGCAGTACTTC. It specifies CASSLDRGHEQYF.

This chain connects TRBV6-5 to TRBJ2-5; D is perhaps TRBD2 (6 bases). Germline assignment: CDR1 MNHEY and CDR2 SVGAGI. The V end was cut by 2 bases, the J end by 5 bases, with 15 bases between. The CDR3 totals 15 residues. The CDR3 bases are TGTGCCAGCAGTTACCCTGGAGGGGCGGCGGAGACCCAGTACTTC. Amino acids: CASSYPGGAAETQYF.

Written as DNA, the CDR3 is TGTGCCAGCAGCCCAGGACAGTTTAATGAAAAACTGTTTTTT. Protein: CASSPGQFNEKLFF. V gene TRBV28 combines with J gene TRBJ1-4, with a weak D call TRBD1 (6 bases). V lost 6 bases and J 4 bases, leaving 12 bases between the germline ends. The CDR3 extends over 14 amino acids. Looked up from germline, CDR1 is MDHEN and CDR2 is SYDVKM.

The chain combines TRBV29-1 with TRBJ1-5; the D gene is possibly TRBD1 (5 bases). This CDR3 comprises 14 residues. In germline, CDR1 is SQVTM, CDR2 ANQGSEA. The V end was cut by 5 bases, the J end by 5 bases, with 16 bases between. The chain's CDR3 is CSVTWGRGDQPQHF. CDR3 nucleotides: TGCAGCGTTACCTGGGGGAGGGGAGATCAGCCCCAGCATTTT. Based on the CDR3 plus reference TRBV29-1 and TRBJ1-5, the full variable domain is SAVISQKPSRDICQRGTSLTIQCQVDSQVTMMFWYRQQPGQSLTLIATANQGSEATYESGFVIDKFPISRPNLTFSTLTVSNMSPEDSSIYLCSVTWGRGDQPQHFGDGTRLSIL.

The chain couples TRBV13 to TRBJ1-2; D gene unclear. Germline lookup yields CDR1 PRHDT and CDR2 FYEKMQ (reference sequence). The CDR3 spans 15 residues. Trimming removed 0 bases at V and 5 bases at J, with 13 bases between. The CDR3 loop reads CASSLGLGRGYGYTF. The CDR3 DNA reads TGTGCCAGCAGCTTAGGCCTCGGCCGAGGATATGGCTACACCTTC.

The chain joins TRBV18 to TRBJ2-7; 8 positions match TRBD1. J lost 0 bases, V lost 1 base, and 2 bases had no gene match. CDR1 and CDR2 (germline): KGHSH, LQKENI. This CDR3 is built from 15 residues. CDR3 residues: CASSPRQGPSYEQYF. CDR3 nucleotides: TGTGCCAGCTCACCACGACAGGGGCCCTCCTACGAGCAGTACTTC.

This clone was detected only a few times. The DNA of the CDR3 is TGTGCCAGCAGTGAAGTCCCTAAGGACAGGCGAAGGGAGACCCAGTACTTC. Protein: CASSEVPKDRRRETQYF. This chain uses TRBV25-1 with TRBJ2-5, with TRBD1 matching 7 bases. The V segment lost 2 bases and the J segment 5 bases; nucleotides outside the gene matches: 14. The CDR3 runs 17 residues. Germline lookup yields CDR1 MGHDK and CDR2 SYGVNS.